This T cell receptor (beta chain) was found in a study of T cell changes during pregnancy in multiple sclerosis (dated by TCRdb to about 2019). The study in broad terms: In women with multiple sclerosis, the researchers looked at how the T cell repertoire shifted as pregnancy progressed.

Libraries were prepared through the immunoSEQ multiplex PCR assay. Drawn from immuneACCESS, this table holds only the in-frame rearrangements with V and J called that TCRdb kept. Clones are partly lost; checked studies trace under half to an unresolved V gene and leave the rest unexplained. In all, the sample holds 45,000 to 60,000 clones, and about 92% of those were seen once. Jointly, the top ten make up around 2.9% of the sample. From the germline V gene (reference sequence), CDR1 is MNHEY and CDR2 is SMNVEV. Reading from cysteine to phenylalanine, the CDR3 counts 15 amino acids. Of all the DNA, just the CDR3 is kept, 45 bases in frame from base 1. Unmatched junction bases come to 10, with V trimmed by 5 bases and J by 4 bases. A note on this clone: What antigen it recognizes has not been identified. There are no base qualities to consult, and no much larger clone falls within one base.

This specimen consisted of CD8+ T cells from peripheral blood mononuclear cells, obtained before pregnancy. This sequence originates from a female donor with multiple sclerosis, enrolled in a pregnancy study. The chain is assembled from TRBV27 and TRBJ2-5, with 7 central nucleotides matching TRBD1. The nucleotides read TGTGCCAGCAGTCCCGACGGACAGGTCGGAGAGACCCAGTACTTC. Its protein is CASSPDGQVGETQYF.